The entry below describes one TCR beta chain. The sample originates from a study of T cell changes during pregnancy in multiple sclerosis. Sequencing used immunoSEQ multiplex PCR; TCRdb keeps in-frame clones, though not all of them. Counted here are around 63,000 clones, roughly 89% occurring once; the ten biggest clones make up 1% to 1.5%. The CDR3 extends over 17 amino acids. Germline V gene sequence: CDR1 SGHTA, CDR2 FQGNSA. With 1 base removed from V and 0 bases from J, the gap between germline ends came to 12 bases. The TCR was taken from a female donor in good health, enrolled as a control in a pregnancy study. The gene calls are TRBV7-2 and TRBJ1-4; unclear D gene. The material sequenced was peripheral blood, taken after pregnancy. CDR3 loop: CASSLDPGAATNEKLFF. For the CDR3, the DNA is TGTGCCAGCAGCTTAGACCCGGGAGCAGCAACTAATGAAAAACTGTTTTTT.